The 10 T cell receptor beta chains reported below all come from one sample, sequenced in a study of vaccination and CD4 T cells after COVID-19. TCRdb re-analysed the PCR reads in MiXCR, keeping a single row per CDR3 protein. This sample has some 33,000 distinct CDR3 sequences; 35% to 40% occur once, and the top ten carry roughly 6.2%. Regarding time point: late sampling 161 to 241 days after vaccination in a few convalescent patients. Here the sequenced sample was CD4+ T cells from blood, taken about 7 months after SARS-CoV-2 vaccination. The receptors were sampled from a human donor who had recovered from COVID-19.

This clonotype was observed a handful of times. The rearrangement joins TRBV6-1 to TRBJ2-7; TRBD1 is a possible D gene (6 bases). Germline CDR1 and CDR2: MNHNS and SASEGT. The CDR3 is made up of 14 amino acids. V lost 5 bases and J 4 bases, leaving 15 bases between the germline ends. CDR3 nucleotide sequence: TGTGCCAGCAGTACGACAGGTCCCAGGTACGAGCAGTACTTC. Translating gives CASSTTGPRYEQYF.

The chain carries TRBV6-1 and TRBJ1-1, with D unresolved. V dropped 1 base and J dropped 4 bases, with 19 bases sitting between them. This CDR3 comprises 17 residues. Per the germline V gene, CDR1 is MNHNS and CDR2 is SASEGT. CDR3: CASSEVKDWVLGTEAFF. CDR3 nucleotide sequence: TGTGCCAGCAGTGAAGTCAAGGATTGGGTCCTGGGCACTGAAGCTTTCTTT.

The rearrangement uses TRBV19 and TRBJ2-1, with D maybe TRBD2 (5 bases). The length of the CDR3 is 13 residues. With 3 bases removed from V and 3 bases from J, the gap between germline ends came to 6 bases. Germline V gene sequence: CDR1 LNHDA, CDR2 SQIVND (reference sequence). The CDR3 sequence: CASSIGGYNEQFF. The CDR3 DNA is TGTGCCAGTAGTATCGGAGGCTACAATGAGCAGTTCTTC.

Details on this clonotype: At one end the junction does not follow the germline gene, possibly because of a read error. The chain uses TRBV24-1 and TRBJ2-7; 7 nucleotides line up with TRBD1. The CDR3 is made up of 15 amino acids. Germline assignment: CDR1 KGHDR and CDR2 SFDVKD. CDR3 in amino acids: CATNDSGQVEYEQYF. Written as DNA, the CDR3 is TGTGCCACCAATGATTCCGGACAGGTTGAATACGAGCAGTACTTC.

This sequence joins TRBV2 and TRBJ1-2; 7 nucleotides line up with TRBD1. The CDR3 runs to 13 residues. V lost 5 bases, J lost 6 bases, and 6 bases stayed unmatched. Per germline, CDR1 SNHLY and CDR2 FYNNEI. CDR3: CASSLTGFNGYTF. Here the CDR3 DNA reads TGTGCCAGCAGTTTGACAGGGTTCAATGGCTACACCTTC.

This clonotype is medium-sized by share. This chain uses TRBV7-9 with TRBJ1-1; 7 bases line up with TRBD1. The V gene end was trimmed by 2 bases and the J gene end by 5 bases; junction bases not matched to a gene: 8. This CDR3 region has 15 residues. Per germline, CDR1 SEHNR and CDR2 FQNEAQ (reference sequence). DNA of the CDR3: TGTGCCAGCAGCTTACCGCCCAGGGGGGGGACTGAAGCTTTCTTT. This translates into CASSLPPRGGTEAFF.

This clonotype was counted between two and nine times. The chain is built from TRBV27 and TRBJ1-1; a weak D match, TRBD1 (6 bases). Germline V gene data show CDR1 as MNHEY and CDR2 as SMNVEV (reference sequence). Trimming removed 6 bases from V and 4 bases from J, with 9 bases in between. This CDR3 region has 12 residues. The CDR3 protein is CASRQGGTEAFF. The DNA for the CDR3 is TGTGCCAGCAGACAAGGGGGCACTGAAGCTTTCTTT.

The chain couples TRBV19 to TRBJ1-5; D ambiguous. This CDR3 spans 15 amino acids. Germline-derived CDR1 and CDR2 are LNHDA and SQIVND (reference sequence). V gave up 5 bases and J gave up 3 bases, with 14 bases separating them. The CDR3 is CASSLQTVYNQPQHF. CDR3 bases: TGTGCCAGTAGTCTACAAACAGTGTACAATCAGCCCCAGCATTTT.

This clonotype showed up just a few times. The rearrangement joins TRBV7-6 to TRBJ2-2, with a weak D call TRBD2 (5 bases). Germline V gene sequence: CDR1 SGHVS, CDR2 FNYEAQ. Trimming took 2 bases from V and 0 from J, leaving 10 bases between them. This CDR3 has 16 residues. The CDR3 nucleotides are TGTGCCAGCAGCTTACGGTCGGACTCGAACACCGGGGAGCTGTTTTTT. Its translation is CASSLRSDSNTGELFF.

This clonotype was picked up a small number of times. This chain connects TRBV15 to TRBJ2-5; TRBD2 matches at 12 bases. The V gene's germline CDR1 is LNHNV and CDR2 YYDKDF (reference sequence). The length of the CDR3 is 16 residues. V was clipped by 3 bases and J by 4 bases; unmatched bases: 6. CDR3 sequence: CATSRIKTSGRETQYF. CDR3 nucleotides: TGTGCCACCAGCAGGATCAAGACTAGCGGGAGAGAGACCCAGTACTTC.